This T cell receptor (beta chain) came from a study of blood T cell repertoires in COVID-19. Across the whole study: The United States, Italy and Spain provided the acute and convalescent COVID-19 samples.

Here immunoSEQ multiplex PCR was the method, and the copy in TCRdb shows in-frame clones only, minus some. This table has 150,000 or so clones, roughly four fifths appearing once. This CDR3 region has 14 residues. J was trimmed by 3 bases and V by 4 bases; bases with no gene match: 2. CDR1 and CDR2 (germline): LGHNA, YSLEER. The chain combines TRBV4-3 with TRBJ1-4; 7 bases are a match to TRBD1. This receptor was taken from a human donor in a cohort sampled during active COVID-19. The sequencing input was peripheral blood. The CDR3 loop reads CASSPGQPNEKLFF. In DNA, the CDR3 is TGCGCCAGCAGCCCGGGACAGCCTAATGAAAAACTGTTTTTT.